The rows below give T cell receptor beta chains drawn from one sample of a study of shared clonotypes between healthy human individuals. TCRdb keeps only in-frame clones here, not all; method: immunoSEQ multiplex PCR. Among roughly 2.4 million clones listed, approximately 96% were seen once. Input material: naive CD4+ T cells sorted from blood. Receptor source: a man aged 18-30 years in good health. Both conserved end residues are part of each CDR3. D genes are given only for firm matches. Size tells how often a clone was seen (once, few, many) or the class of an expanded clone, and some rows leave it out.

j_call,clone_size,d_call,v_call,cdr3_aa,cdr3_nt
TRBJ1-5,NA,NA,TRBV5-8,CASSMEQNQPQHF,TGTGCCAGCAGTATGGAGCAGAATCAGCCCCAGCATTTT
TRBJ1-2,NA,NA,TRBV10-1,CASSESGQGITYGYTF,TGCGCCAGCAGTGAGTCAGGTCAGGGGATTACCTATGGCTACACCTTC
TRBJ1-1,NA,TRBD1,TRBV25-1,CASREQGLRPEAFF,TGTGCCAGCAGGGAACAGGGGTTACGTCCTGAAGCTTTCTTT
TRBJ2-5,NA,NA,TRBV5-4,CASSLAQETQYF,TGTGCCAGCAGCTTGGCGCAAGAGACCCAGTACTTC
TRBJ1-2,NA,NA,TRBV2,CASSVAEGGSRYTF,TGTGCCAGCAGTGTAGCCGAGGGCGGTTCGCGCTACACCTTC
TRBJ1-5,NA,NA,TRBV27,CASSPQGRGSNQPQHF,TGTGCCAGCAGTCCCCAAGGCCGGGGAAGCAATCAGCCCCAGCATTTT
TRBJ2-2,once,NA,TRBV4-3,CASSQEWAGWVTGELFF,TGCGCCAGCAGCCAAGAGTGGGCAGGGTGGGTCACCGGGGAGCTGTTTTTT
TRBJ2-5,NA,NA,TRBV2,CASNRVGGQETQYF,TGTGCCAGCAACCGGGTCGGGGGCCAAGAGACCCAGTACTTC
TRBJ2-7,once,NA,TRBV6-1,CASNTTPLHEQYF,TGTGCCAGCAATACGACACCTCTCCACGAGCAGTACTTC
TRBJ2-4,NA,NA,TRBV5-8,CASSLSGKAKNIQYF,TGTGCCAGCAGCTTGTCAGGGAAAGCCAAAAACATTCAGTACTTC
TRBJ2-3,NA,NA,TRBV29-1,CSVVWVSPDTQYF,TGCAGCGTTGTCTGGGTGTCCCCAGATACGCAGTATTTT
TRBJ2-3,NA,TRBD2,TRBV5-1,CASSGGRAGGTDTQYF,TGCGCCAGCAGCGGGGGGAGGGCCGGTGGCACAGATACGCAGTATTTT
TRBJ1-5,NA,NA,TRBV6-7,CASTRRGGDQPQHF,TGTGCCAGCACCCGGAGGGGGGGCGATCAGCCCCAGCATTTT